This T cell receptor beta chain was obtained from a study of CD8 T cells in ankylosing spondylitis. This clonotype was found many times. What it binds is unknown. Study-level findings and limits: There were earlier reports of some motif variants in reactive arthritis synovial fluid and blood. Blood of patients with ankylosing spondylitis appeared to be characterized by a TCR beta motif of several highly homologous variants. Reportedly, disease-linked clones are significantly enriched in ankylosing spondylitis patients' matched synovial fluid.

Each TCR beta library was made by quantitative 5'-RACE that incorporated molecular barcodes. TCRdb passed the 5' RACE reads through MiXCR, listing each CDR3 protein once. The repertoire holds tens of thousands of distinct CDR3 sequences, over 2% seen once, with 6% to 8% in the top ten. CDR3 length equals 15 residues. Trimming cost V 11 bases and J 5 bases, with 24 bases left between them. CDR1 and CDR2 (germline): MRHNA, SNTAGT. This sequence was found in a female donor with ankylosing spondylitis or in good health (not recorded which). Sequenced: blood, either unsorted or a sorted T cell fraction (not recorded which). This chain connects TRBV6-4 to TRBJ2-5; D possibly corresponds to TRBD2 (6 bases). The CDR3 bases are TGTGCCCCCGGGAACCGGCGCCATGGGGGGGAGACCCAGTACTTC. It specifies CAPGNRRHGGETQYF.